This T cell receptor (beta chain) was sequenced during a study of blood T cell repertoires in COVID-19. Across the whole study: The cDNA or gDNA used as material had been derived from T cells, B-cell-depleted T cells, or PBMCs.

Method: immunoSEQ multiplex PCR; TCRdb's copy keeps in-frame clones and lacks some. The sample has over 200,000 clones, 88% seen once; the top ten hold 0.72%. The V end lost 1 base, the J end lost 5 bases, and 11 bases lay between the germline ends. The CDR3 runs to 14 residues. Germline V gene data show CDR1 as SGHAT and CDR2 as FQNNGV. Sequencing was done on a sample of peripheral blood. This chain uses TRBV11-2 with TRBJ1-1; unclear D gene. The clonotype originates from a man aged 40-49 years with acute or convalescent COVID-19. CDR3 sequence reads: CASSLVARGTEAFF. The CDR3 DNA reads TGTGCCAGCAGCTTAGTTGCCCGAGGGACTGAAGCTTTCTTT.